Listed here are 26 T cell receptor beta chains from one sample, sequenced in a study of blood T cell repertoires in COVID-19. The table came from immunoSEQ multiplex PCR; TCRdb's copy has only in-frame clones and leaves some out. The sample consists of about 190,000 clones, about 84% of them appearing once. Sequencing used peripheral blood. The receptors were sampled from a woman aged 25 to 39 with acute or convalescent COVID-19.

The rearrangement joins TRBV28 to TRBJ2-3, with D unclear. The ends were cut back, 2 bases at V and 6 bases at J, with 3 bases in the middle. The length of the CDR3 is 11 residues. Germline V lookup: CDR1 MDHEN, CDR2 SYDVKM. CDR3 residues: CASSLADTQYF. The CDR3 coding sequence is TGTGCCAGCAGTTTAGCGGATACGCAGTATTTT.

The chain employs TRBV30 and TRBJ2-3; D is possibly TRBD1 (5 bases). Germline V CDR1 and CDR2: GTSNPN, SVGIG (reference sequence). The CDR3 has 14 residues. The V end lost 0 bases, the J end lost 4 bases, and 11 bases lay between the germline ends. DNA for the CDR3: TGTGCCTGGAGTGTAGGGGTGGGGTCAGATACGCAGTATTTT. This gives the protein CAWSVGVGSDTQYF.

This CDR3 is CASVGRGYGYTF. Here the CDR3 DNA reads TGTGCCAGTGTCGGCAGGGGCTATGGCTACACCTTC. V usage is TRBV19 and J usage is TRBJ1-2, with D possibly TRBD1 on 6 matching bases. Trimming took 8 bases from V and 4 from J, leaving 11 bases between them. Germline loops: CDR1 LNHDA, CDR2 SQIVND (reference sequence). There are 12 residues in the CDR3.

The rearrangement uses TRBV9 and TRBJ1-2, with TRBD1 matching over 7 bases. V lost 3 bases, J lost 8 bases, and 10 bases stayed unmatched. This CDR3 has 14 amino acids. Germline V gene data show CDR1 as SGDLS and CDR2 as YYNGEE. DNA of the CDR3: TGTGCCAGCAGCGAACAGGGGATTGAAGGAGGCTACACCTTC. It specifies CASSEQGIEGGYTF.

CDR3 loop: CASSYYSVTGVSSYNEQFF. CDR3 DNA sequence: TGTGCCAGCAGTTACTATTCAGTGACAGGGGTCTCATCATACAATGAGCAGTTCTTC. The rearrangement links TRBV6-2 or TRBV6-3 to TRBJ2-1, with 8 bases that match TRBD1. Unmatched junction bases numbered 15, after V lost 1 base and J lost 4 bases. Germline CDR1 is MNHEY and CDR2 is SVGEGT. CDR3 length: 19 amino acids.

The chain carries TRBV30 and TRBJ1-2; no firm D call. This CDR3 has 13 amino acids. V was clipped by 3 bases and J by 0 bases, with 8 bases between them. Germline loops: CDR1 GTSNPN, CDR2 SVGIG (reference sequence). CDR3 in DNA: TGTGCCTGGAGATGGGCAGCTAACTATGGCTACACCTTC. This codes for CAWRWAANYGYTF.

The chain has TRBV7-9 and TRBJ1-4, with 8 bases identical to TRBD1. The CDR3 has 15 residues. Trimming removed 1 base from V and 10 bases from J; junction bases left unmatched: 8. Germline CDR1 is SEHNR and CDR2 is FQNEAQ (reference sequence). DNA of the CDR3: TGTGCCAGCAGCTTAGTTCAGGGGGCCCGCGGAAAACTGTTTTTT. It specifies CASSLVQGARGKLFF.

CDR3 protein: CASSGTGSSYEQYF. The CDR3 DNA reads as TGCGCCAGCAGCGGGACAGGGAGCTCCTACGAGCAGTACTTC. The rearrangement joins TRBV5-1 to TRBJ2-7; 9 nucleotides agree with TRBD1. Looked up from germline, CDR1 is SGHRS and CDR2 is YFSETQ. With V trimmed by 4 bases and J by 0 bases, 2 bases remained unmatched. The CDR3 covers 14 residues.

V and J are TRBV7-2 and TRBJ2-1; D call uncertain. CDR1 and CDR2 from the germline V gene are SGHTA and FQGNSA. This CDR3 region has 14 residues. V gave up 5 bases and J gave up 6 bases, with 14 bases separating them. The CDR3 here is CASSRVARSNEQFF. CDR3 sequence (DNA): TGTGCCAGCAGCCGGGTAGCCCGCAGCAATGAGCAGTTCTTC.

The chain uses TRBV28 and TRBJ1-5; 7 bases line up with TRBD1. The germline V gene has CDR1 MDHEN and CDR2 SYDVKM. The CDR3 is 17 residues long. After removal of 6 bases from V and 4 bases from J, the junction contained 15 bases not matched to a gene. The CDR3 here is CASRDGQDNLFNQPQHF. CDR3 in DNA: TGTGCCAGCAGAGACGGACAGGACAATCTATTTAATCAGCCCCAGCATTTT.

The CDR3 region has the DNA TGTGCCAGCAGTTACTCGGACTTGGTGGGGGAGCAGTACTTC. Translation: CASSYSDLVGEQYF. V is TRBV6-5 and J is TRBJ2-7; a possible D gene is TRBD2 (5 bases). Trimming cost V 0 bases and J 7 bases, with 13 bases left between them. The germline CDR1 and CDR2 sequences are MNHEY and SVGAGI. The CDR3 runs 14 residues.

The CDR3, as DNA: TGTGCCAGCAGTCCGGGTGGAGGGAGATCCTACGAGCAGTACTTC. Its translation: CASSPGGGRSYEQYF. The chain has TRBV28 and TRBJ2-7, with a weak D call TRBD2 (6 bases). V was cut by 5 bases and J by 1 base, with 15 bases left in between. The CDR3 runs to 15 residues. CDR1 is MDHEN and CDR2 is SYDVKM in the germline V gene.

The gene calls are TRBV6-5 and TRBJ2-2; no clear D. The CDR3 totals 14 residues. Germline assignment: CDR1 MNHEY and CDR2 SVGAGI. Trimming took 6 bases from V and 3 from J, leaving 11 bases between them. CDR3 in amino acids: CASRNTQDTGELFF. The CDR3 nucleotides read TGTGCCAGCAGGAACACGCAGGACACCGGGGAGCTGTTTTTT.

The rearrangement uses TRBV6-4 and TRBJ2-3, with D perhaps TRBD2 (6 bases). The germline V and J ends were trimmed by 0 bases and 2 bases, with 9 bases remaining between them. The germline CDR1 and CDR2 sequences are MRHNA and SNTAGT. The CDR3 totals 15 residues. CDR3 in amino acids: CASSDSTGATDTQYF. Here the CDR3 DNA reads TGTGCCAGCAGTGACTCGACGGGAGCCACAGATACGCAGTATTTT.

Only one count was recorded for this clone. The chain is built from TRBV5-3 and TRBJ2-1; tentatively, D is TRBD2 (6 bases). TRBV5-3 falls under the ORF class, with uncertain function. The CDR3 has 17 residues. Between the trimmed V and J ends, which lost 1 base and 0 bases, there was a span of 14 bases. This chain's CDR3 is CARSLFPRGASYNEQFF. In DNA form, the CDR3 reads TGTGCCAGAAGCTTGTTTCCCCGCGGGGCCTCCTACAATGAGCAGTTCTTC.

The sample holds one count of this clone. In DNA form, the CDR3 reads TGTGCCAGCAGCTTCCAATTGGGACTGACAAACCACAATGAGCAGTTCTTC. Encoded protein: CASSFQLGLTNHNEQFF. The rearrangement joins TRBV11-2 to TRBJ2-1; the D gene is possibly TRBD2 (6 bases). This CDR3 comprises 17 residues. Trimming removed 3 bases at V and 5 bases at J, with 20 bases between. Germline-derived CDR1 and CDR2 are SGHAT and FQNNGV.

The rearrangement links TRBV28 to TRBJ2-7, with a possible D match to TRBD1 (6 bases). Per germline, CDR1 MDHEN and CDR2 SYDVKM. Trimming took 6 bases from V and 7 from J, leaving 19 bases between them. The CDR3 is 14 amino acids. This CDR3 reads CASSPTRGLREQYF. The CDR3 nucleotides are TGTGCCAGCAGCCCCACCAGGGGATTAAGGGAGCAGTACTTC.

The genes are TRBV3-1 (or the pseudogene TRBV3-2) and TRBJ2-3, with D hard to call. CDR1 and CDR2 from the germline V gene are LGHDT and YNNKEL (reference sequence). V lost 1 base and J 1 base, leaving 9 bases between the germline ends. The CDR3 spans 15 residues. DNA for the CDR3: TGTGCCAGCAGCCAAGGTCTCACTCGCACAGATACGCAGTATTTT. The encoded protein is CASSQGLTRTDTQYF.

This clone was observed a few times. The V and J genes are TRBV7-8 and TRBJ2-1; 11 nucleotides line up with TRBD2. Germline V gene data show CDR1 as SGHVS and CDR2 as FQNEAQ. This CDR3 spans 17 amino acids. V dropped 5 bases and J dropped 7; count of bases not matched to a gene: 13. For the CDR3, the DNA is TGTGCCAGCAGCCTATCGATTAGCGGGAGGGCCAGGAATGAGCAGTTCTTC. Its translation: CASSLSISGRARNEQFF.

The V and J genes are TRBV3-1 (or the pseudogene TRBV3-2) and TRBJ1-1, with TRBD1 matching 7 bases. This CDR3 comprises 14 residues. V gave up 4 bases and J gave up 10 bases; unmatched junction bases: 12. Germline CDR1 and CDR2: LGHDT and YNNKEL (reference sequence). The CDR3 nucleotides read TGTGCCAGCAGCCCGAACCGGGACAGCTCTGGAGCTTTCTTT. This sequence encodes CASSPNRDSSGAFF.

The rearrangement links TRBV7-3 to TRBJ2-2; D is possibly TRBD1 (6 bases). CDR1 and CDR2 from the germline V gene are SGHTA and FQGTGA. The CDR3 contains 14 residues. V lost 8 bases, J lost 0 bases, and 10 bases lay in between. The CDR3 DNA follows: TGTGCCAGCCGACAGGAGACGAACACCGGGGAGCTGTTTTTT. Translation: CASRQETNTGELFF.

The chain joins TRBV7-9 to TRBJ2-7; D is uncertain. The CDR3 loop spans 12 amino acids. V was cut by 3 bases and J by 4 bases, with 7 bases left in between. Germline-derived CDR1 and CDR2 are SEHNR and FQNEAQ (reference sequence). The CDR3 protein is CASSFQRYEQYF. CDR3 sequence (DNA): TGTGCCAGCAGCTTCCAGCGTTACGAGCAGTACTTC.

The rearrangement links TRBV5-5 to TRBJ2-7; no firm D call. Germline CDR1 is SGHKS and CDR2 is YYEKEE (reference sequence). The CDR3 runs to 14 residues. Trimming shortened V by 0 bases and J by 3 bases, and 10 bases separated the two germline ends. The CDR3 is CASSLVNRDYEQYF. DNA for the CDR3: TGTGCCAGCAGCTTGGTAAACAGAGACTACGAGCAGTACTTC.

The CDR3 DNA reads as TGTGCCAGCAAACGACGGGACCAGACCGAAGCGGGGGGCTACACCTTC. Protein product: CASKRRDQTEAGGYTF. This chain uses TRBV5-5 with TRBJ1-2; weak D call: TRBD1 (5 bases). V lost 6 bases and J lost 8, with 26 bases in between. Germline V gives CDR1 SGHKS, CDR2 YYEKEE (reference sequence). The CDR3 extends over 16 amino acids.

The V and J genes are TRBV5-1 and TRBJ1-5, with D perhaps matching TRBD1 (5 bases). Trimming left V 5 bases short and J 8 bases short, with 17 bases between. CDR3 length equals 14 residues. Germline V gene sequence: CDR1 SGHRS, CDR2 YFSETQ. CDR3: CASSPDSAREPQHF. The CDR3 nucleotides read TGCGCCAGCAGTCCCGACAGTGCTAGGGAGCCCCAGCATTTT.

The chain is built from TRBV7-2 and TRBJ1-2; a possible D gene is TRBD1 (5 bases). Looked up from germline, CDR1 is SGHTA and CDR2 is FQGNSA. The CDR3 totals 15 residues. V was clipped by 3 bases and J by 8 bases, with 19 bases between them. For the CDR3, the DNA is TGTGCCAGCAGCTTCGGTAGGGGATCCCTTCGCGGCTACACCTTC. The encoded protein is CASSFGRGSLRGYTF.